This entry describes one T cell receptor beta chain. Its antigen is undetermined. The identical CDR3 is also encoded by other nucleotide sequences in the sample. The sample originates from a study of CD8+ T cells in alopecia areata. General study findings and limits: Expanded CD8+ clones among the top 100, and scalp clonality, were significantly decreased by tofacitinib.

In each case, RNA was isolated and then reverse transcribed into cDNA as the sequencing template. The table came from immunoSEQ multiplex PCR; TCRdb's copy has only in-frame clones and leaves some out. The sample shows about 200,000 clones, under 70% of them seen only once. The CDR3 has 12 amino acids. The V end was cut by 6 bases, the J end by 1 base, with 6 bases between. Germline V gene lookup returns CDR1 SQVTM and CDR2 ANQGSEA. Documented treatment: oral pan-JAK inhibitor, 5-10 mg twice daily. Sequenced material: CD4+ T cells sorted from blood, taken at week 4, from a patient treated with tofacitinib. This sequence joins TRBV29-1 and TRBJ2-2; TRBD1 is a possible D gene (6 bases). The sequence came from a human donor with alopecia areata. CDR3 coding DNA: TGCAGCGTCAGGGGGAACACCGGGGAGCTGTTTTTT. This sequence encodes CSVRGNTGELFF.